The 17 T cell receptor beta chains below come from one sample, sequenced in a study of blood T cell repertoires in COVID-19. Measured with immunoSEQ multiplex PCR; TCRdb has only the in-frame clones, and not every one. The sample has about 160,000 clones; 90% to 95% are singletons. Specimen: peripheral blood. The receptors derive from a woman aged 45-65 years with acute or convalescent COVID-19.

This chain links TRBV6-6 with TRBJ2-1; the D gene is possibly TRBD2 (6 bases). The CDR3 has 17 residues. Germline V gene lookup returns CDR1 MNHNY and CDR2 SVGAGI (reference sequence). Trimming cost V 5 bases and J 0 bases, with 17 bases left between them. CDR3 protein: CASSPPVGGVSYNEQFF. The CDR3 DNA reads as TGTGCCAGCAGTCCCCCCGTCGGGGGTGTCTCCTACAATGAGCAGTTCTTC.

The genes are TRBV11-3 and TRBJ2-2; tentatively, D is TRBD1 (5 bases). Germline lookup yields CDR1 SGHNT and CDR2 YENEEA. CDR3 length: 15 amino acids. Trimming removed 1 base at V and 5 bases at J, with 11 bases between. CDR3 amino acids: CASSLAQGRTGELFF. In DNA, the CDR3 is TGTGCCAGCAGCTTAGCCCAGGGAAGGACCGGGGAGCTGTTTTTT.

This chain links TRBV28 with TRBJ1-2; 8 nucleotides align to TRBD1. J lost 1 base, V lost 5 bases, and 9 bases had no gene match. The CDR3 covers 16 residues. Germline assignment: CDR1 MDHEN and CDR2 SYDVKM. The chain's CDR3 is CASSPSAGGVNYGYTF. CDR3 in DNA: TGTGCCAGCAGTCCGTCGGCAGGGGGCGTTAACTATGGCTACACCTTC.

The V call is TRBV29-1, the J call TRBJ1-4; TRBD1 is a possible D gene (5 bases). Per germline, CDR1 SQVTM and CDR2 ANQGSEA. Trimming removed 2 bases from V and 6 bases from J, with 13 bases in between. CDR3 length equals 14 residues. For the CDR3, the DNA is TGCAGCGTTGAAAACGCAGGGATGGATGAAAAACTGTTTTTT. Translated, it gives CSVENAGMDEKLFF.

The CDR3 protein is CASTTGVNEQFF. The CDR3 bases are TGTGCCTCTACGACAGGGGTAAATGAGCAGTTCTTC. The chain recombines TRBV30 with TRBJ2-1, with 8 nucleotides matching TRBD1. Germline loops: CDR1 GTSNPN, CDR2 SVGIG (reference sequence). This CDR3 has 12 residues. V shed 7 bases and J 7 bases; nucleotides not matched to a gene: 6.

The V gene is TRBV7-8, the J gene TRBJ2-1, with no clear D. CDR1 is SGHVS and CDR2 is FQNEAQ in the germline V gene. Trimming shortened V by 5 bases and J by 9 bases, and 14 bases separated the two germline ends. The CDR3 loop spans 13 amino acids. CDR3 residues: CASSLGSPSEQFF. CDR3 coding DNA: TGTGCCAGCAGCCTAGGTTCGCCCAGTGAGCAGTTCTTC.

A word on this clone: Other DNA sequences in this sample translate to the same CDR3. The V call is TRBV5-1, the J call TRBJ1-1; no clear D gene. This CDR3 contains 14 residues. The germline V gene has CDR1 SGHRS and CDR2 YFSETQ. V lost 3 bases and J lost 1, with 10 bases in between. CDR3 nucleotides: TGCGCCAGCAGCTACAGCCGAAGGAACACTGAAGCTTTCTTT. This codes for CASSYSRRNTEAFF.

The chain links TRBV28 to TRBJ1-5; D is undetermined. The CDR3 spans 13 residues. Germline loops: CDR1 MDHEN, CDR2 SYDVKM. Trimming left V 5 bases short and J 3 bases short, with 8 bases between. The CDR3 DNA sequence: TGTGCCAGCAGTCTTAACTACAATCAGCCCCAGCATTTT. Encoded protein: CASSLNYNQPQHF.

This clone was recorded once. The chain is built from TRBV24-1 and TRBJ2-3; TRBD1 matches 7 bases. V gave up 7 bases and J gave up 0 bases; unmatched junction bases: 3. The length of the CDR3 is 14 residues. Germline V lookup: CDR1 KGHDR, CDR2 SFDVKD. CDR3 protein: CATRKTGSTDTQYF. CDR3 sequence (DNA): TGTGCCACCAGGAAGACAGGGAGCACAGATACGCAGTATTTT.

This rearrangement joins TRBV25-1 to TRBJ2-7; 10 bases map to TRBD2. In germline, CDR1 is MGHDK, CDR2 SYGVNS. This CDR3 comprises 13 residues. The V and J ends lost 8 bases and 1 base, in that order; junction bases with no gene match: 2. CDR3 loop: CASRTSGSYEQYF. The CDR3 nucleotides are TGTGCCAGCCGGACTAGCGGATCCTACGAGCAGTACTTC.

The chain employs TRBV30 and TRBJ1-5; D perhaps matches TRBD1 (6 bases). The V and J ends lost 0 bases and 7 bases respectively, with 19 bases between them. The CDR3 spans 16 residues. Germline CDR1 reads GTSNPN; CDR2 reads SVGIG (reference sequence). This CDR3 reads CAWSVPASGAGQPQHF. Written as DNA, the CDR3 is TGTGCCTGGAGTGTACCGGCTTCAGGGGCTGGGCAGCCCCAGCATTTT.

As DNA, the CDR3 is TGTGCCACCTCCCGGGGGGCGAACACCGGGGAGCTGTTTTTT. Encoded protein: CATSRGANTGELFF. The chain recombines TRBV2 with TRBJ2-2; TRBD2 matches at 7 bases. CDR3 length equals 14 residues. CDR1 and CDR2 (germline): SNHLY, FYNNEI. V lost 10 bases, J lost 0 bases, and 5 bases stayed unmatched.

This clone was detected only once. The J gene is TRBJ1-2, the V gene TRBV5-6; 7 bases match TRBD1. V shed 4 bases and J 5 bases; nucleotides not matched to a gene: 5. This CDR3 is 13 amino acids long. Germline lookup yields CDR1 SGHDT and CDR2 YYEEEE. The chain's CDR3 is CASSPDRSYGYTF. CDR3 nucleotides: TGTGCCAGCAGCCCGGACAGGTCGTATGGCTACACCTTC.

This clone showed up just once. This rearrangement joins TRBV18 to TRBJ1-1; D may be TRBD1 (5 bases). This CDR3 region has 14 residues. The germline CDR1 and CDR2 sequences are KGHSH and LQKENI. V lost 3 bases, J lost 3 bases, and 11 bases lay in between. The CDR3 sequence: CASSPPQGYTEAFF. For the CDR3, the DNA is TGTGCCAGCTCACCCCCGCAGGGATACACTGAAGCTTTCTTT. The full variable domain, completed using reference TRBV18 and TRBJ1-1, is NAGVMQNPRHLVRRRGQEARLRCSPMKGHSHVYWYRQLPEEGLKFMVYLQKENIIDESGMPKERFSAEFPKEGPSILRIQQVVRGDSAAYFCASSPPQGYTEAFFGQGTRLTVV.

This clone has a single count. V is TRBV19 and J is TRBJ1-2, with a tentative D call TRBD1 (5 bases). The CDR3 spans 14 residues. Looked up from germline, CDR1 is LNHDA and CDR2 is SQIVND (reference sequence). Trimming took off 5 bases at V and 2 bases at J, with 12 bases between the two ends. The CDR3 loop is CASSPGPGNYGYTF. CDR3 nucleotide sequence: TGTGCCAGTAGTCCCGGACCAGGGAACTATGGCTACACCTTC.

The chain uses TRBV7-9 and TRBJ2-1, with 7 bases that match TRBD2. V lost 1 base to trimming and J lost 4 bases; unmatched junction nucleotides: 7. The CDR3 has 16 residues. Germline V lookup: CDR1 SEHNR, CDR2 FQNEAQ (reference sequence). The CDR3 sequence is CASSLVVYGGYNEQFF. CDR3 nucleotides: TGTGCCAGCAGCTTAGTCGTGTACGGGGGGTACAATGAGCAGTTCTTC.

This clone was picked up one time. The chain couples TRBV3-1 (or the pseudogene TRBV3-2) to TRBJ1-2; 8 nucleotides match TRBD1. Germline CDR1 and CDR2: LGHDT and YNNKEL (reference sequence). Unmatched junction bases numbered 4, after V lost 4 bases and J lost 6 bases. This CDR3 has 13 amino acids. The CDR3 region has the DNA TGTGCCAGCAGCCTGGACAGGGCCCATGGCTACACCTTC. It codes for CASSLDRAHGYTF.